Reported below is one T cell receptor beta chain. Germline V lookup: CDR1 SGHVS, CDR2 FNYEAQ. There are 14 residues in the CDR3. With UMIs, 5'RACE template switching was used to make TCR beta cDNA. TCRdb re-called the 5' RACE reads and gives one entry per CDR3 protein, without DNA. The sample table sets out 500,000 to 600,000 distinct CDR3 sequences. The source of the sample is a study of T cells expressing NK-cell markers. The overall study: Sorted CD3+CD56-NKG2C+, CD3+CD56+NKG2C- and CD3+CD56+NKG2C+ T cells were the source of the TCR beta repertoires. With respect to HCMV, seven of the eight sequenced donors were seropositive, and one was seronegative.

This sequence originates from a man between 18 and 35 years old in good health. The sequenced sample consisted of blood T cells: a sorted CD56 or NKG2C T cell subset, CD4+ or CD8+ T cells, or bulk PBMC T cells (not recorded which). The rearrangement joins TRBV7-6 to TRBJ1-5. The CDR3 protein is CASSRSGRDQPQHF.